This TCR beta chain was sequenced in a study of memory CD4+ T cells and cytomegalovirus serostatus (dated by TCRdb to between 2018 and 2020). Regarding the research as a whole: The approximately 35 healthy Belgian adults in the cohort included 9 who were CMV seropositive and 24 who were CMV seronegative. To replicate a published TCR-based CMV serostatus classifier, the researchers sequenced the CD4+ memory TCRbeta repertoires of a Belgian cohort whose cytomegalovirus serostatus was known. Paper-wide results and their limitations: Results were interpreted as suggesting that the CMV-associated TCR signature is largely present in the CD4+ memory repertoire. Among the 160 or so previously reported CMV-associated TCRbeta sequences, 65 to 85 showed up in the CD4+ memory repertoires, with each one found in between one and five individuals. Only CD4+CD45RO+ memory cells were sequenced, unlike the original study, which covered naive and memory CD4+ and CD8+ populations. A median bootstrapped AUC of around 0.95 with a 95% CI of 0.76-1.00 was achieved on the Belgian cohort by the original-framework classifier. For predicting CMV serostatus, the median bootstrapped AUC was roughly 0.95 using the original framework and approximately 0.9 using a US-trained random forest.

On this clone itself: No antigen is known for it. Within one base of it there is no much larger clone, and no base qualities were kept.

A FACSAria II was used to sort memory CD4+ T cells, defined as single viable CD3+CD4+CD8-CD45RO+ cells. CMV serostatus was assessed using a Roche Elecsys assay, by which serum IgG against CMV pp150, pp28, p38 and p52 was detected. After thawing, total CD4+ T cells were enriched by positive selection with CD4 magnetic microbeads. The samples came from a separate study whose specific focus was interrogating the CD4+ T cell memory repertoire. Peripheral blood mononuclear cells were isolated and cryopreserved according to standard operating procedures, and serum was stored at -80 degrees C. CD3-PerCP (BW264/56), CD4-APC (RPA-T4), CD45RO-PE (UCHT1) and CD8-Pacific Orange (3B5) antibodies were used for staining, and non-viable cells were excluded with Sytox blue. From its cysteine to its phenylalanine, the CDR3 spans 13 amino acids. Only the CDR3 region is kept as DNA, spanning 39 bases read in frame from base 1. Trimming takes 1 base from V and 10 bases from J, and the germline ends sit 12 bases apart. According to the germline V gene, CDR1 reads MDHEN and CDR2 reads SYDVKM.

Genomic DNA was extracted from sorted cells with the Quick-DNA Microprep Kit. Amplification of TCRbeta DNA was done with the immunoSEQ hsTCRbeta kit, following the protocol from the manufacturer. An Illumina MiSeq instrument was used to sequence the TCRbeta libraries. As for the authors' bioinformatics: Removing out-of-frame sequences left approximately 2,000,000 distinct TCRbeta sequences, an average of roughly 68,000 per individual. Each individual was scored according to the count of around 160 previously reported CMV-associated TCRbeta sequences and the total productive distinct TCRbeta count. A beta-binomial model was reimplemented in Python, and scikit-learn random forests with default parameters were trained on data from the US cohort. Classifier performance on the Belgian cohort was summarized as median AUC with percentile confidence intervals over 10,000 bootstrap iterations. TCRdb mirrors the immuneACCESS table, restricted to in-frame sequences. Some clones are absent from its copies; in checked studies, under half trace to an unresolved V gene, and the reason for the others is unknown. V and J calls plus clone size are reproduced from that table; the DNA served to infer D and trimming. This sample gives approximately 50,000 clones in total; over 70% of them show up just once. About 3% of the sample is held by the ten biggest clonotypes.

The clonotype was recovered from an adult in good health and CMV-seropositive. The sequencing input was memory CD4+ T cells from blood. The rearranged segments are TRBV28 and TRBJ2-3, with TRBD2 as a weak D call on 5 bases. The CDR3 region reads CASSLSPPRAQYF. DNA sequence: TGTGCCAGCAGTTTATCCCCCCCGCGGGCGCAGTATTTT.